This T cell receptor (beta chain) was obtained from a study of human T cells and chemical hapten exposure. Study-wide findings and caveats: Expanded TCR sets contained significantly more large CDR3 similarity clusters than controls. A positive correlation with patch test score was shown by PT1 expanded TCR counts.

From the RACE reads, TCRdb called clonotypes with MiXCR, one entry per CDR3 protein. This table holds under 200,000 distinct CDR3 sequences, about 31% found once. The time point is: pre-sensitization, week 0. As to treatment: therapeutic diphenylcyclopropenone sensitization with weekly scalp DPC. Patch tests were applied only after blood draws. This clonotype was recorded a few times. The antigen is unknown. Germline CDR1 and CDR2: KGHSH and LQKENI. This CDR3 is 12 amino acids long. Trimming stripped 8 bases from V and 9 bases from J, with 16 bases between. Here the sequenced sample was whole blood, taken in connection with sensitization to the hapten diphenylcyclopropenone (DPC). The chain employs TRBV18 and TRBJ1-1, with D possibly being TRBD1 (6 bases). The clonotype was recovered from a woman younger than 45 with alopecia areata. Some clones in this sample may be carry-over from other donors' samples. For the CDR3, the DNA is TGTGCCAGCGGGCGAGGTGACAGGAAAGCTTTCTTT. Its protein is CASGRGDRKAFF.